The clone carrying this T cell receptor beta chain appeared a single time. No antigen is known for it. MiXCR was run by TCRdb on the 5' RACE reads, yielding one entry per CDR3 protein. The sample holds 700,000 or so distinct CDR3 sequences, around 20% seen once. The source of the sample is a study of identical twins. Findings and limits, study-wide: Low generation probability was overrepresented in out-of-frame alpha sequences shared by twins.

The CDR3 loop spans 14 amino acids. Germline V gives CDR1 SGHRS, CDR2 YFSETQ. The junction had 9 bases not matched to a gene; V was cut back by 4 bases and J by 6 bases. These data were also reused for a study on T cells expressing NK-cell markers. In that study: HCMV serostatus: seven of eight sequenced donors positive, one negative. In a few donors, dominant clonotypes made up about 25-60.1% of CD3+CD56-NKG2C+ cells.

The source material was PBMCs. The receptor's source is a woman aged 18-30 years in good health. V usage is TRBV5-1 and J usage is TRBJ2-7; 8 nucleotides line up with TRBD1. In DNA, the CDR3 is TGCGCCAGCAGCCACGACAGGGGAATCCGCGAGCAGTACTTC. Translating it yields CASSHDRGIREQYF.